The rows below give T cell receptor beta chains drawn from one sample of a study of CD8+ T cells in alopecia areata. The protocol was immunoSEQ multiplex PCR, while the TCRdb copy is restricted to in-frame clones and leaves out a portion. Of over 200,000 clones listed, around 66% were seen once; the top ten hold more than 3.5%. Sequencing used CD4+ T cells sorted from blood, obtained at week 4, from a patient treated with tofacitinib. The receptors stem from a human donor with alopecia areata. Both conserved end residues are part of each CDR3. Each record gives: V gene, D gene, clone size, J gene, CDR3 protein, CDR3 DNA. A D gene is named only where the DNA matches it firmly. Not every row has a clone size; where given, it reads once, few, many or a size class.

V: TRBV7-2; D: TRBD1; size: NA; J: TRBJ2-1; CDR3: CASSPTGQNYNEQFF; DNA: TGTGCCAGCAGCCCAACGGGACAGAATTACAATGAGCAGTTCTTC
V: TRBV5-4; D: TRBD2; size: NA; J: TRBJ2-1; CDR3: CASSPGLAGSNEQFF; DNA: TGTGCCAGCAGCCCGGGACTAGCGGGGAGCAATGAGCAGTTCTTC
V: TRBV2; D: TRBD1; size: once; J: TRBJ2-5; CDR3: CASSRDREETQYF; DNA: TGTGCCAGCAGTCGTGACAGGGAAGAGACCCAGTACTTC
V: TRBV19; D: TRBD2; size: many; J: TRBJ2-2; CDR3: CAGGGGNTGELFF; DNA: TGTGCTGGTGGCGGGGGTAACACCGGGGAGCTGTTTTTT
V: TRBV29-1; D: TRBD1; size: NA; J: TRBJ2-7; CDR3: CSVVPGTGEYEQYF; DNA: TGCAGCGTTGTCCCCGGGACAGGGGAATACGAGCAGTACTTC
V: TRBV30; D: NA; size: NA; J: TRBJ1-1; CDR3: CAWSLVGTEAFF; DNA: TGTGCCTGGAGTTTGGTCGGCACTGAAGCTTTCTTT
V: TRBV9; D: NA; size: NA; J: TRBJ2-2; CDR3: CASSLGPGTGELFF; DNA: TGTGCCAGCAGCTTAGGCCCAGGAACCGGGGAGCTGTTTTTT
V: TRBV7-8; D: NA; size: NA; J: TRBJ2-7; CDR3: CASSFLADPSYEQYF; DNA: TGTGCCAGCAGCTTCTTAGCGGATCCTTCCTACGAGCAGTACTTC
V: TRBV5-4; D: NA; size: NA; J: TRBJ1-2; CDR3: CASSHPLEGDGYTF; DNA: TGTGCCAGCAGCCATCCGCTGGAAGGGGACGGCTACACCTTC
V: TRBV11-2; D: NA; size: NA; J: TRBJ2-5; CDR3: CASSLGALKETQYF; DNA: TGTGCCAGCAGCTTAGGGGCGCTTAAAGAGACCCAGTACTTC
V: TRBV6-5; D: TRBD1; size: NA; J: TRBJ1-5; CDR3: CATRQGALNQPQHF; DNA: TGTGCCACCAGACAGGGGGCTCTCAATCAGCCCCAGCATTTT
V: TRBV29-1; D: NA; size: NA; J: TRBJ1-2; CDR3: CSVEGALGRGYGYTF; DNA: TGCAGCGTTGAAGGCGCCCTCGGTAGGGGCTATGGCTACACCTTC
V: TRBV5-1; D: NA; size: NA; J: TRBJ1-1; CDR3: CASSLGPGDTEAFF; DNA: TGCGCCAGCAGCTTGGGACCAGGGGACACTGAAGCTTTCTTT